This T cell receptor (beta chain) stems from a study of T cell responses to AZD1222 COVID-19 vaccine. The CDR3 is 17 amino acids. Trimming removed 7 bases at V and 0 bases at J, with 19 bases between. Germline lookup yields CDR1 MDHEN and CDR2 SYDVKM. Turning to this clone: Its antigen is still unknown.

Sequenced by immunoSEQ multiplex PCR; TCRdb stores in-frame clones only, minus some. Among approximately 200,000 clones listed, about nine tenths were seen once. Broader study findings: Receipt of two AZD1222 doses was followed by a rise in Spike-specific TCR breadth and depth. Unmutated variant regions are reportedly targeted by nearly half of spike-specific TCRs.

The V and J genes are TRBV28 and TRBJ2-1; D unresolved. Specimen: peripheral blood, collected 28 days after the second AZD1222 dose. The TCR comes from an adult who received the AZD1222 COVID-19 vaccine. CDR3 region: CASTLQGPLSSYNEQFF. CDR3 nucleotide sequence: TGTGCCAGCACCCTACAAGGTCCGCTGAGCTCCTACAATGAGCAGTTCTTC. Supplemented by reference TRBV28 and TRBJ2-1, the full variable domain reads DVKVTQSSRYLVKRTGEKVFLECVQDMDHENMFWYRQDPGLGLRLIYFSYDVKMKEKGDIPEGYSVSREKKERFSLILESASTNQTSMYLCASTLQGPLSSYNEQFFGPGTRLTVL.